Listed below are T cell receptor beta chains from one sample, sequenced in a study of T cells in Graves' hyperthyroidism and ophthalmopathy. TCRdb reprocessed the multiplex PCR reads with MiXCR, giving one entry per CDR3 protein. The sample contains 500,000 to 650,000 distinct CDR3 sequences, less than 20% of which appear only once. The sequenced material came from blood. These TCRs come from a man aged 35 to 55 with Graves' ophthalmopathy. Both conserved end residues are part of each CDR3. Fields, in order: J gene, V gene, CDR3 protein.

TRBJ2-3 TRBV5-1 CASSLKGPYGTDTQYF
TRBJ1-2 TRBV20-1 CSPRQVRNYGYTF
TRBJ2-7 TRBV5-1 CASSHPGQGVYEQYF
TRBJ2-1 TRBV7-2 CASSLVSSPYNEQFF
TRBJ1-1 TRBV11-2 CASSLRLFGQGRTEAFF
TRBJ2-1 TRBV7-2 CASSPRHNEQFF
TRBJ2-3 TRBV7-9 CASSLRADRTDTQYF
TRBJ1-1 TRBV10-3 CAISGVFTGTEAFF
TRBJ2-4 TRBV28 CASSLNSPNIQYF
TRBJ2-7 TRBV11-2 CASSLGGTGGPYEQYF
TRBJ2-1 TRBV18 CASSPFSRPSDEQFF
TRBJ2-1 TRBV20-1 CSAQRGGRYNEQFF
TRBJ1-5 TRBV20-1 CSARGGSATISNQPQHF
TRBJ2-7 TRBV7-8 CASSHVGNNEQYF
TRBJ2-5 TRBV3-1 CASSQASEYQETQYF
TRBJ1-5 TRBV12-3/TRBV12-4 CASCRTGEGSQPQHF
TRBJ2-3 TRBV7-2 CASSPGLGSPDTQYF
TRBJ2-5 TRBV5-1 CASSFGLGPSIETQYF
TRBJ2-1 TRBV24-1 CATRDKKNNEQFF
TRBJ2-5 TRBV28 CASTGTSQETQYF
TRBJ2-2 TRBV4-3 CASSHSAKQTPNTGELFF
TRBJ2-3 TRBV4-3 CASSQDSGSTDTQYF